These T cell receptor beta chains were read from a single sample in a study of beta chain features in type 1 diabetes. Assay: immunoSEQ multiplex PCR; the TCRdb copy retains only in-frame clones and omits some. The profile covers around 300,000 clones, with roughly 8% appearing a single time and roughly 0.94% taken by the ten largest. Sequenced sample: central memory CD4+ T cells from blood. The receptors were sampled from a woman between 18 and 29 years old in good health. Each CDR3 is given with its conserved first and last residue. D genes are given only for firm matches. Where a row states a size, it is once, few, many or the class of an expanded clone; other rows omit it.

v_gene: TRBV29-1; d_gene: TRBD2; j_gene: TRBJ2-7; abundance: -; CDR3aa: CSAYYGGRQYEQYF; CDR3nt: TGCAGCGCCTACTACGGGGGGAGGCAGTACGAGCAGTACTTC
v_gene: TRBV29-1; d_gene: -; j_gene: TRBJ1-2; abundance: -; CDR3aa: CSVESPENYGYTF; CDR3nt: TGCAGCGTTGAAAGCCCGGAGAACTATGGCTACACCTTC
v_gene: TRBV9; d_gene: -; j_gene: TRBJ2-7; abundance: few; CDR3aa: CASSVGGKGTPYEQYF; CDR3nt: TGTGCCAGCAGCGTAGGGGGGAAGGGGACTCCCTACGAGCAGTACTTC
v_gene: TRBV5-4; d_gene: -; j_gene: TRBJ2-2; abundance: -; CDR3aa: CASSLGRGGYTGELFF; CDR3nt: TGTGCCAGCAGCTTGGGCAGGGGAGGGTACACCGGGGAGCTGTTTTTT
v_gene: TRBV5-4; d_gene: TRBD2; j_gene: TRBJ2-7; abundance: -; CDR3aa: CASSFWTSGTYEQYF; CDR3nt: TGTGCCAGCAGCTTTTGGACTAGCGGTACCTACGAGCAGTACTTC
v_gene: TRBV5-6; d_gene: -; j_gene: TRBJ1-1; abundance: few; CDR3aa: CASRRLGNTEAFF; CDR3nt: TGTGCCAGCAGGCGCCTAGGGAACACTGAAGCTTTCTTT
v_gene: TRBV15; d_gene: -; j_gene: TRBJ2-7; abundance: -; CDR3aa: CATSGDGHTTPYEQYF; CDR3nt: TGTGCCACCAGCGGAGACGGGCACACAACCCCCTACGAGCAGTACTTC
v_gene: TRBV19; d_gene: -; j_gene: TRBJ1-1; abundance: few; CDR3aa: CASSIGALEAFF; CDR3nt: TGTGCCAGTAGTATAGGGGCCCTCGAAGCTTTCTTT
v_gene: TRBV30; d_gene: TRBD2; j_gene: TRBJ2-3; abundance: few; CDR3aa: CAWGRLAGVLDTQYF; CDR3nt: TGTGCCTGGGGCCGCCTAGCGGGAGTCCTAGATACGCAGTATTTT
v_gene: TRBV5-1; d_gene: -; j_gene: TRBJ1-6; abundance: -; CDR3aa: CASSLQDSYNSPLHF; CDR3nt: TGCGCCAGCAGCTTGCAGGATTCCTATAATTCACCCCTCCACTTT
v_gene: TRBV9; d_gene: -; j_gene: TRBJ2-7; abundance: few; CDR3aa: CASSVVGSSYEQYF; CDR3nt: TGTGCCAGCAGCGTAGTCGGGAGCTCCTACGAGCAGTACTTC
v_gene: TRBV9; d_gene: -; j_gene: TRBJ2-1; abundance: few; CDR3aa: CASSVTGLIDEQFF; CDR3nt: TGTGCCAGCAGCGTAACCGGGCTAATCGATGAGCAGTTCTTC
v_gene: TRBV7-2; d_gene: TRBD2; j_gene: TRBJ2-3; abundance: few; CDR3aa: CASSSGLAGSDTQYF; CDR3nt: TGTGCCAGCAGCTCGGGACTAGCGGGATCAGATACGCAGTATTTT
v_gene: TRBV15; d_gene: -; j_gene: TRBJ1-2; abundance: -; CDR3aa: CATSKAQGNYYGYTF; CDR3nt: TGTGCCACCAGCAAGGCTCAGGGGAACTACTATGGCTACACCTTC
v_gene: TRBV5-1; d_gene: TRBD2; j_gene: TRBJ2-3; abundance: -; CDR3aa: CASLRERGSTDTQYF; CDR3nt: TGCGCCAGCCTACGGGAGCGGGGGAGCACAGATACGCAGTATTTT
v_gene: TRBV18; d_gene: TRBD1; j_gene: TRBJ1-2; abundance: -; CDR3aa: CASSPLDRGNGYTF; CDR3nt: TGTGCCAGCTCACCCCTGGACAGGGGAAATGGCTACACCTTC
v_gene: TRBV19; d_gene: -; j_gene: TRBJ2-7; abundance: -; CDR3aa: CASSIFSSSYEQYF; CDR3nt: TGTGCCAGTAGTATTTTCAGCAGTTCCTACGAGCAGTACTTC
v_gene: TRBV5-4; d_gene: TRBD2; j_gene: TRBJ2-1; abundance: -; CDR3aa: CASSRRGLAGKNEQFF; CDR3nt: TGTGCCAGCAGCCGACGAGGACTAGCGGGGAAAAATGAGCAGTTCTTC
v_gene: TRBV7-2; d_gene: -; j_gene: TRBJ2-7; abundance: few; CDR3aa: CASSLGPGVNYEQYF; CDR3nt: TGTGCCAGCAGCTTAGGTCCCGGGGTAAACTACGAGCAGTACTTC
v_gene: TRBV20-1; d_gene: -; j_gene: TRBJ1-2; abundance: -; CDR3aa: CSARTGYGYTF; CDR3nt: TGCAGTGCCCGGACGGGCTATGGCTACACCTTC
v_gene: TRBV19; d_gene: TRBD1; j_gene: TRBJ2-7; abundance: -; CDR3aa: CASSIGTGWERGSYEQYF; CDR3nt: TGTGCCAGTAGTATTGGGACAGGCTGGGAAAGAGGGTCCTACGAGCAGTACTTC
v_gene: TRBV10-3; d_gene: TRBD1; j_gene: TRBJ1-5; abundance: -; CDR3aa: CAISAGDSPQHF; CDR3nt: TGTGCCATCAGTGCCGGGGACAGCCCCCAGCATTTT
v_gene: TRBV11-2; d_gene: TRBD1; j_gene: TRBJ1-1; abundance: -; CDR3aa: CASSPGQGRGYTEAFF; CDR3nt: TGTGCCAGCAGCCCAGGACAGGGAAGGGGTTACACTGAAGCTTTCTTT
v_gene: TRBV7-2; d_gene: TRBD1; j_gene: TRBJ1-4; abundance: -; CDR3aa: CASSQNRGRNEKLFF; CDR3nt: TGTGCCAGCAGCCAAAACAGGGGGCGCAATGAAAAACTGTTTTTT
v_gene: TRBV7-9; d_gene: -; j_gene: TRBJ1-4; abundance: -; CDR3aa: CASSLQGPYEKLFF; CDR3nt: TGTGCCAGCAGCTTACAGGGGCCATATGAAAAACTGTTTTTT
v_gene: TRBV5-1; d_gene: -; j_gene: TRBJ2-2; abundance: -; CDR3aa: CASSLADGGTGELFF; CDR3nt: TGCGCCAGCAGCTTGGCGGACGGGGGCACCGGGGAGCTGTTTTTT
v_gene: TRBV18; d_gene: -; j_gene: TRBJ2-3; abundance: -; CDR3aa: CASSPPGRYSTDTQYF; CDR3nt: TGTGCCAGCTCACCACCGGGCAGATACTCCACAGATACGCAGTATTTT
v_gene: TRBV11-2; d_gene: TRBD2; j_gene: TRBJ2-5; abundance: -; CDR3aa: CASSPGSTSGKETQYF; CDR3nt: TGTGCCAGCAGCCCCGGGTCGACTAGCGGGAAAGAGACCCAGTACTTC
v_gene: TRBV6-5; d_gene: -; j_gene: TRBJ1-2; abundance: -; CDR3aa: CASSYSGHETGYTF; CDR3nt: TGTGCCAGCAGTTACTCGGGACATGAAACTGGCTACACCTTC
v_gene: TRBV6-1; d_gene: TRBD2; j_gene: TRBJ2-1; abundance: -; CDR3aa: CAISSLMGGDNEQFF; CDR3nt: TGTGCCATCAGTTCCCTTATGGGAGGGGACAATGAGCAGTTCTTC
v_gene: TRBV7-2; d_gene: -; j_gene: TRBJ1-4; abundance: few; CDR3aa: CASSFRLGEKLFF; CDR3nt: TGTGCCAGCAGCTTCCGCCTCGGGGAAAAACTGTTTTTT
v_gene: TRBV7-3; d_gene: -; j_gene: TRBJ2-3; abundance: -; CDR3aa: CASSYHPSTDTQYF; CDR3nt: TGTGCCAGCAGCTATCACCCTAGCACAGATACGCAGTATTTT
v_gene: TRBV7-9; d_gene: -; j_gene: TRBJ2-1; abundance: few; CDR3aa: CASSLHGGEQFF; CDR3nt: TGTGCCAGCAGCTTACATGGCGGCGAGCAGTTCTTC
v_gene: TRBV6-6; d_gene: TRBD1; j_gene: TRBJ1-1; abundance: many; CDR3aa: CASRDRGQSEAFF; CDR3nt: TGTGCCAGCAGGGACAGGGGGCAGAGTGAAGCTTTCTTT
v_gene: TRBV9; d_gene: -; j_gene: TRBJ2-3; abundance: -; CDR3aa: CASSVNPVGTDTQYF; CDR3nt: TGTGCCAGCAGCGTAAATCCTGTAGGCACAGATACGCAGTATTTT
v_gene: TRBV5-6; d_gene: TRBD1; j_gene: TRBJ2-5; abundance: -; CDR3aa: CASSPTGTGQETQYF; CDR3nt: TGTGCCAGCAGCCCAACCGGGACAGGTCAAGAGACCCAGTACTTC
v_gene: TRBV19; d_gene: TRBD2; j_gene: TRBJ2-3; abundance: -; CDR3aa: CASSTPSGRAKDTQYF; CDR3nt: TGTGCCAGTAGTACGCCTAGCGGGAGGGCAAAGGATACGCAGTATTTT
v_gene: TRBV19; d_gene: -; j_gene: TRBJ1-2; abundance: few; CDR3aa: CASTHPSGAYGYTF; CDR3nt: TGTGCCAGTACCCATCCCTCAGGGGCCTATGGCTACACCTTC
v_gene: TRBV5-4; d_gene: -; j_gene: TRBJ2-6; abundance: few; CDR3aa: CASSLGQSSGANVLTF; CDR3nt: TGTGCCAGCAGCTTGGGACAAAGCTCTGGGGCCAACGTCCTGACTTTC
v_gene: TRBV29-1; d_gene: TRBD1; j_gene: TRBJ2-1; abundance: few; CDR3aa: CSVEYPDRGYNEQFF; CDR3nt: TGCAGCGTTGAATATCCCGACAGGGGTTACAATGAGCAGTTCTTC
v_gene: TRBV7-2; d_gene: TRBD1; j_gene: TRBJ1-2; abundance: -; CDR3aa: CASSLARTGGSGYTF; CDR3nt: TGTGCCAGCAGCTTAGCCCGGACAGGGGGCTCTGGCTACACCTTC
v_gene: TRBV5-4; d_gene: TRBD1; j_gene: TRBJ2-2; abundance: many; CDR3aa: CASSFRQGAGELFF; CDR3nt: TGTGCCAGCAGCTTCCGACAGGGGGCCGGGGAGCTGTTTTTT
v_gene: TRBV14; d_gene: -; j_gene: TRBJ2-7; abundance: few; CDR3aa: CASSPHTGNEQYF; CDR3nt: TGTGCCAGCAGCCCTCATACGGGGAACGAGCAGTACTTC
v_gene: TRBV7-2; d_gene: -; j_gene: TRBJ2-1; abundance: -; CDR3aa: CASSPQAVFNEQFF; CDR3nt: TGTGCCAGCAGCCCACAGGCTGTTTTTAATGAGCAGTTCTTC
v_gene: TRBV15; d_gene: -; j_gene: TRBJ2-3; abundance: -; CDR3aa: CATSRDKTDTQYF; CDR3nt: TGTGCCACCAGCAGAGATAAAACAGATACGCAGTATTTT
v_gene: TRBV6-6; d_gene: -; j_gene: TRBJ2-6; abundance: many; CDR3aa: CASSYTNSGANVLTF; CDR3nt: TGTGCCAGCAGTTATACTAACTCTGGGGCCAACGTCCTGACTTTC
v_gene: TRBV18; d_gene: -; j_gene: TRBJ2-1; abundance: many; CDR3aa: CASSPRVEYNEQFF; CDR3nt: TGTGCCAGCTCACCTCGAGTAGAATACAATGAGCAGTTCTTC
v_gene: TRBV23-1; d_gene: -; j_gene: TRBJ1-1; abundance: few; CDR3aa: CASSRRREGTEAFF; CDR3nt: TGCGCCAGCAGTCGGCGGAGAGAGGGCACTGAAGCTTTCTTT
v_gene: TRBV6-1; d_gene: -; j_gene: TRBJ1-1; abundance: many; CDR3aa: CASASGAETEAFF; CDR3nt: TGTGCCAGCGCCTCAGGGGCCGAGACTGAAGCTTTCTTT
v_gene: TRBV15; d_gene: -; j_gene: TRBJ2-5; abundance: many; CDR3aa: CATSRDRGLETQYF; CDR3nt: TGTGCCACCAGCAGAGACAGGGGATTAGAGACCCAGTACTTC
v_gene: TRBV2; d_gene: -; j_gene: TRBJ1-3; abundance: many; CDR3aa: CASTAYPGNTIYF; CDR3nt: TGTGCCAGCACAGCTTACCCTGGAAACACCATATATTTT
v_gene: TRBV7-2; d_gene: TRBD2; j_gene: TRBJ2-1; abundance: many; CDR3aa: CASTRTAGGHGNEQFF; CDR3nt: TGTGCCAGCACCCGCACAGCGGGAGGGCATGGAAATGAGCAGTTCTTC
v_gene: TRBV5-1; d_gene: TRBD2; j_gene: TRBJ2-1; abundance: few; CDR3aa: CASSLVSSGSFRNEQFF; CDR3nt: TGCGCCAGCAGCTTGGTTTCTAGCGGGAGTTTCCGCAATGAGCAGTTCTTC